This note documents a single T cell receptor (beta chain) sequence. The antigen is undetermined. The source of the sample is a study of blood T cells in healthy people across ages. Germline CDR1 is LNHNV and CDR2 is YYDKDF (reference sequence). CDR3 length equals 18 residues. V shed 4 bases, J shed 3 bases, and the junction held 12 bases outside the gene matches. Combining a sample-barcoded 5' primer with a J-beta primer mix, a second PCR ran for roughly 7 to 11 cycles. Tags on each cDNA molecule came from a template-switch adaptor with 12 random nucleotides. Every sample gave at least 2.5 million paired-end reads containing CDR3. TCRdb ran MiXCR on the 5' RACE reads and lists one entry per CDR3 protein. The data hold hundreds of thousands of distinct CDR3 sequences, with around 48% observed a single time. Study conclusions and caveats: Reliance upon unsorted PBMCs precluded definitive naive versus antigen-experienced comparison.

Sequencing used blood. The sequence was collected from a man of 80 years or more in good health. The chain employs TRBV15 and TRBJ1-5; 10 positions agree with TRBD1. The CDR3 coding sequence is TGTGCCACCAGCACAGCCGGGACAGGGGCCTATAACAATCAGCCCCAGCATTTT. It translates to CATSTAGTGAYNNQPQHF.